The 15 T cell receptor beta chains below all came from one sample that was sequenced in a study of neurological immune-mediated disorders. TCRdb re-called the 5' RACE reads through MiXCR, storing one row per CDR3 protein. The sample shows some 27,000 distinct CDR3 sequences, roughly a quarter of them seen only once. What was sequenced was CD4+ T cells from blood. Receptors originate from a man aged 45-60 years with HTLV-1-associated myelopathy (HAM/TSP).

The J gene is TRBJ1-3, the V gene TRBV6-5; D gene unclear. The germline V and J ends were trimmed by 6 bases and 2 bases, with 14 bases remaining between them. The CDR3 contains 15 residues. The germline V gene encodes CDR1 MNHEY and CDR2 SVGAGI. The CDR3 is CASSPGRVAGNTIYF. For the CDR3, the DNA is TGTGCCAGCAGCCCCGGACGAGTTGCTGGAAACACCATATATTTT.

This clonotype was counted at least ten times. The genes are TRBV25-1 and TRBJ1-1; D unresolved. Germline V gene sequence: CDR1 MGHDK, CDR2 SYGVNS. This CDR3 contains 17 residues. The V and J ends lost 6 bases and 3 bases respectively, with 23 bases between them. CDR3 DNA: TGTGCCAGCAGGGCCCCCGGGTCCTTACCCGTACACACTGAAGCTTTCTTT. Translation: CASRAPGSLPVHTEAFF.

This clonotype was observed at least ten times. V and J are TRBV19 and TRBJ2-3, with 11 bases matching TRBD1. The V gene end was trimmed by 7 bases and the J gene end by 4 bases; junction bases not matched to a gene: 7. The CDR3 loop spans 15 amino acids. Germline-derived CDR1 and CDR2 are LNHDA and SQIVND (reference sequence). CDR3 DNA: TGTGCCAGTACCCCCCGGGACAGGGGGGCAGATACGCAGTATTTT. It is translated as CASTPRDRGADTQYF.

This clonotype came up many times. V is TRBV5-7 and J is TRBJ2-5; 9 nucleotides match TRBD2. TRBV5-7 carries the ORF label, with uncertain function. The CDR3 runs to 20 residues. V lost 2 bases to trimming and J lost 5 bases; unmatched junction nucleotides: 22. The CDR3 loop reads CASSFPRERSGGILAETQYF. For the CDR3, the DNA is TGTGCCAGCAGCTTCCCGAGGGAGCGTAGCGGGGGCATCCTTGCGGAGACCCAGTACTTC.

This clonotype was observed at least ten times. CDR3 protein: CSGGGGGANEQFF. CDR3 bases: TGCAGTGGGGGAGGGGGGGGCGCGAATGAGCAGTTCTTC. The V gene is TRBV20-1, the J gene TRBJ2-1; D may be TRBD2 (7 bases). Germline lookup yields CDR1 DFQATT and CDR2 SNEGSKA (reference sequence). V was trimmed by 7 bases and J by 7 bases, leaving 17 bases between them. The CDR3 consists of 13 residues.

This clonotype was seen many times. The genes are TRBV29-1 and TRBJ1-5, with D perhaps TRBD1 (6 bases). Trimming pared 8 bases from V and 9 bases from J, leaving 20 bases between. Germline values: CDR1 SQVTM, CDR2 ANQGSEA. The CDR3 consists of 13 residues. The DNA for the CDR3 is TGCAGCACGAAGGGGGACAAATCTTCGCCCCAGCATTTT. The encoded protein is CSTKGDKSSPQHF.

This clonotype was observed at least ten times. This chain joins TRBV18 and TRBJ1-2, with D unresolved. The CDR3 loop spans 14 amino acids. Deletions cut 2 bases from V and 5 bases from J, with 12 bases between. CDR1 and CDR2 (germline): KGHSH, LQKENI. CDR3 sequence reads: CASSPTGSGYGYTF. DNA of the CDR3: TGTGCCAGCTCACCAACGGGTAGTGGGTATGGCTACACCTTC.

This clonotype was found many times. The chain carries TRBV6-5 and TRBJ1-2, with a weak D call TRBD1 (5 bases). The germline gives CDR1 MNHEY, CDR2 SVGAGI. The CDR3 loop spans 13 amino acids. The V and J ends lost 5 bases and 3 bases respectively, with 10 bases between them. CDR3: CASSRGRHYGYTF. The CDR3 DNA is TGTGCCAGCAGTCGGGGACGGCACTATGGCTACACCTTC.

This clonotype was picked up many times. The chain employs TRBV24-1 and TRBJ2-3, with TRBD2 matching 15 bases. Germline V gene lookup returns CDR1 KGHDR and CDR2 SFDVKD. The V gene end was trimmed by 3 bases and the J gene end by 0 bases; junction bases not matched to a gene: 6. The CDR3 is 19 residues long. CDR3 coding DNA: TGTGCCACCAGTGATCCCGGACTAGCGGGAGGGACTAGCACAGATACGCAGTATTTT. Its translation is CATSDPGLAGGTSTDTQYF.

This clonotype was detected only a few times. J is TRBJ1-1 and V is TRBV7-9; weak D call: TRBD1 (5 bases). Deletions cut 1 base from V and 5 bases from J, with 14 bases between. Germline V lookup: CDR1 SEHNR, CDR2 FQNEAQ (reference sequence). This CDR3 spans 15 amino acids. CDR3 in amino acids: CASSLGGGTGTEAFF. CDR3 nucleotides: TGTGCCAGCAGCTTAGGGGGGGGGACCGGTACTGAAGCTTTCTTT. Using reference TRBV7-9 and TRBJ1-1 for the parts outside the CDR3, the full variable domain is DTGVSQNPRHKITKRGQNVTFRCDPISEHNRLYWYRQTLGQGPEFLTYFQNEAQLEKSRLLSDRFSAERPKGSFSTLEIQRTEQGDSAMYLCASSLGGGTGTEAFFGQGTRLTVV.

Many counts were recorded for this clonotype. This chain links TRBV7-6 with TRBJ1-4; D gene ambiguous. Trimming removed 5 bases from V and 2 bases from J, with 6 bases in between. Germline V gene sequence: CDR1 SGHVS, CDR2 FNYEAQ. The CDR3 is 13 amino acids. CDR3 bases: TGTGCCAGCAGCGCGAGGACTAATGAAAAACTGTTTTTT. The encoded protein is CASSARTNEKLFF.

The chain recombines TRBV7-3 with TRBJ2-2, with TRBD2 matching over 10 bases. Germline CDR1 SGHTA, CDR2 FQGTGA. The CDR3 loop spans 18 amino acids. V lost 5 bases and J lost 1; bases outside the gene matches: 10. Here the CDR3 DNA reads TGTGCCAGCAGCCCAGGTGCTAGCGGGAGCTGGAACACCGGGGAGCTGTTTTTT. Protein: CASSPGASGSWNTGELFF.

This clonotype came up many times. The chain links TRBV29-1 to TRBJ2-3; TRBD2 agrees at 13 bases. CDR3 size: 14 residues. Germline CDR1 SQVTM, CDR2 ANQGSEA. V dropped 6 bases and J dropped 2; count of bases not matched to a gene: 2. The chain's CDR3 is CSVGTSGNTDTQYF. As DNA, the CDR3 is TGCAGCGTGGGGACTAGCGGGAACACAGATACGCAGTATTTT.

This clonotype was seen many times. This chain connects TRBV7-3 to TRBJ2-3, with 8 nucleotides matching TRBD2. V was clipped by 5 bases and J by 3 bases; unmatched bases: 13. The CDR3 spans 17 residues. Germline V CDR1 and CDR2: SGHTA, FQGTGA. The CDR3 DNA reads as TGTGCCAGCAGCCAACGCTCGCGGGAGGTTGGAACAGATACGCAGTATTTT. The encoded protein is CASSQRSREVGTDTQYF.

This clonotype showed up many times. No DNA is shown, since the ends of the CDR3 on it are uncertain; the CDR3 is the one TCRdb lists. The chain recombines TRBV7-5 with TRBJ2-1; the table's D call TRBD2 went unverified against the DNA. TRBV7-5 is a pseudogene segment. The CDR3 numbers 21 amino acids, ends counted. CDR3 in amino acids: CISVSEAHLGLAGGWRDEQFF.